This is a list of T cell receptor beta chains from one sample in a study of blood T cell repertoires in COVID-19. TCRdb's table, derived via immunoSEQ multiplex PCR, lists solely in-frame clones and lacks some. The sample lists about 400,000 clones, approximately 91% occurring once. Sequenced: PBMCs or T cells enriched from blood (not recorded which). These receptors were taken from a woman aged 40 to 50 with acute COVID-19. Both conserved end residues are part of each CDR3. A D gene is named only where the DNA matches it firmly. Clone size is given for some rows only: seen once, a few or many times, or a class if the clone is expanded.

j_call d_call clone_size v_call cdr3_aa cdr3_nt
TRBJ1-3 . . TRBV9 CASSFNGGGSYSGNTIYF TGTGCCAGCAGCTTCAATGGGGGCGGCAGCTACTCTGGAAACACCATATATTTT
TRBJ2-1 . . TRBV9 CASGGRLPYNEQFF TGTGCCTCAGGGGGGAGACTCCCCTACAATGAGCAGTTCTTC
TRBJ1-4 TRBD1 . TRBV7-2 CASSLGTGYEKLFF TGTGCCAGCAGCCTCGGGACAGGGTATGAAAAACTGTTTTTT
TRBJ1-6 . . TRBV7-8 CASSLRDTNSPLHF TGTGCCAGCAGCCTCCGGGACACCAATTCACCCCTCCACTTT
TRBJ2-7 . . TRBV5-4 CASSPTREGYEQYF TGTGCCAGCAGCCCCACTCGAGAGGGATACGAGCAGTACTTC
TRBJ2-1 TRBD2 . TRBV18 CASSPPGSGGANEQFF TGTGCCAGCTCACCACCGGGGAGCGGGGGGGCAAATGAGCAGTTCTTC
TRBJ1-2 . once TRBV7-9 CASSLGAGGANYGYTF TGTGCCAGCAGCTTAGGGGCAGGAGGAGCTAACTATGGCTACACCTTC
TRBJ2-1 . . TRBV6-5 CASGAGESSYNEQFF TGTGCCAGCGGAGCAGGGGAAAGCTCCTACAATGAGCAGTTCTTC
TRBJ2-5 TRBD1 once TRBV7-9 CASSLRDRASSETQYF TGTGCCAGCAGCTTAAGGGACAGGGCGAGTTCAGAGACCCAGTACTTC
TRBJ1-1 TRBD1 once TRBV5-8 CASSSRDRDRDTEAFF TGTGCCAGCAGCTCGCGGGACAGGGACCGGGACACTGAAGCTTTCTTT
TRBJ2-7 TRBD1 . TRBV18 CASSPTGTAYEQYF TGTGCCAGCTCACCGACAGGGACAGCTTACGAGCAGTACTTC
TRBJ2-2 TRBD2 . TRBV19 CASSIVAGEITGELFF TGTGCCAGTAGTATTGTCGCGGGGGAGATCACCGGGGAGCTGTTTTTT
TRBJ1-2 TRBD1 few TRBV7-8 CASSLPGGDGYTF TGTGCCAGCAGCTTACCAGGGGGCGATGGCTACACCTTC
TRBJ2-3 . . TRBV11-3 CASSPGGGESTDTQYF TGTGCCAGCAGCCCCGGCGGCGGGGAGAGCACAGATACGCAGTATTTT
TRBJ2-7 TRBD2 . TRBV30 CAWSGGTSDGYEQYF TGTGCCTGGAGCGGAGGGACTAGCGACGGCTACGAGCAGTACTTC
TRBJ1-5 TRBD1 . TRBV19 CASSPTPDRGGNQPQHF TGTGCCAGTAGTCCCACACCCGACAGGGGAGGGAATCAGCCCCAGCATTTT
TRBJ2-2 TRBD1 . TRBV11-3 CASSSREPGQGLSGELFF TGTGCCAGCAGTAGCCGAGAACCGGGACAGGGGTTAAGCGGGGAGCTGTTTTTT
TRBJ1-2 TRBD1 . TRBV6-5 CASSRDRVHYGYTF TGTGCCAGCAGTAGGGACAGAGTACACTATGGCTACACCTTC
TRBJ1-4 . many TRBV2 CASRAQTINEKLFF TGTGCCAGCAGGGCCCAAACAATTAATGAAAAACTGTTTTTT
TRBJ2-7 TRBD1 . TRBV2 CASSYRGLSYEQYF TGTGCCAGCAGTTACAGGGGGCTGTCCTACGAGCAGTACTTC
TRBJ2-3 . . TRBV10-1 CASSTSTDTQYF TGCGCCAGCAGTACTAGCACAGATACGCAGTATTTT
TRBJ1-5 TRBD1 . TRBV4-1 CASSLVTGNQPQHF TGCGCCAGCAGCCTTGTGACAGGGAATCAGCCCCAGCATTTT
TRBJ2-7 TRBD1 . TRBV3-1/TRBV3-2 CASSQGLTGGGYEQYF TGTGCCAGCAGCCAAGGGCTGACAGGGGGCGGGTACGAGCAGTACTTC
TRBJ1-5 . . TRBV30 CAWSGGDIDYQPQHF TGTGCCTGGAGTGGGGGGGATATTGACTATCAGCCCCAGCATTTT
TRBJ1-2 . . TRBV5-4 CASTRPKAGGYTF TGTGCCAGCACCAGACCGAAAGCGGGTGGCTACACCTTC
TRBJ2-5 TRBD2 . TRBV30 CAWSGLAGGGTQYF TGTGCCTGGAGTGGCTTAGCGGGGGGTGGGACCCAGTACTTC
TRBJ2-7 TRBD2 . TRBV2 CASSENSGGRMGEQYF TGTGCCAGCAGTGAAAATAGCGGGGGCCGGATGGGCGAGCAGTACTTC
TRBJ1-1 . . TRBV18 CASSPLLSTEAFF TGTGCCAGCTCACCATTGTTGAGCACTGAAGCTTTCTTT
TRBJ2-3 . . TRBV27 CASSLKLMTSRGADTQYF TGTGCCAGCAGTCTAAAACTTATGACTAGCCGGGGGGCGGATACGCAGTATTTT
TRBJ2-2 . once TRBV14 CASSQESLQVANTGELFF TGTGCCAGCAGCCAAGAATCTCTCCAGGTCGCGAACACCGGGGAGCTGTTTTTT
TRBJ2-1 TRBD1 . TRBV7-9 CASSLYRGNNEQFF TGTGCCAGCAGCTTATACAGGGGGAACAATGAGCAGTTCTTC
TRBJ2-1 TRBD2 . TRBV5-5 CASSSRTSGYNEQFF TGTGCCAGCAGCTCGCGGACTAGCGGGTACAATGAGCAGTTCTTC
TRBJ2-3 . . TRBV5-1 CASSLATGTDTQYF TGCGCCAGCAGCTTGGCGACTGGCACAGATACGCAGTATTTT
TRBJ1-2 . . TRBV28 CASSIVVQGGYTF TGTGCCAGCAGCATAGTAGTACAGGGCGGCTACACCTTC
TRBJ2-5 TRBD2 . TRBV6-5 CASSYSRLAGETQYF TGTGCCAGCAGTTACTCAAGACTAGCGGGGGAGACCCAGTACTTC
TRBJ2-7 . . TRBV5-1 CASRRARGVYEQYF TGCGCCAGCCGTCGGGCCAGGGGGGTCTACGAGCAGTACTTC
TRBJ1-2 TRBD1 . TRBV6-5 CASSVDRGRGYGYTF TGTGCCAGCAGCGTAGACAGGGGGCGAGGCTATGGCTACACCTTC
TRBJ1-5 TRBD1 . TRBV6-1 CASSAGTGLSNQPQHF TGTGCCAGCAGTGCCGGGACAGGACTTAGCAATCAGCCCCAGCATTTT
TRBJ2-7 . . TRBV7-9 CASSLTDSTYEQYF TGTGCCAGCAGCTTGACGGACTCTACCTACGAGCAGTACTTC
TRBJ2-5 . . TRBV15 CATSRGIGETQYF TGTGCCACCAGCAGGGGCATCGGAGAGACCCAGTACTTC
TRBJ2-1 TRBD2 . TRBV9 CASSGSGGMSYNEQFF TGTGCCAGCAGCGGTAGCGGGGGGATGTCCTACAATGAGCAGTTCTTC
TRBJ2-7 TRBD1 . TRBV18 CASSPAGTVNYEQYF TGTGCCAGCTCACCGGCCGGGACAGTAAATTACGAGCAGTACTTC
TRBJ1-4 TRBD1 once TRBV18 CASSRGLGPNEKLFF TGTGCCAGCTCAAGGGGGCTTGGGCCTAATGAAAAACTGTTTTTT
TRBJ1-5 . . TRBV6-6 CASSTYDNQPQHF TGTGCCAGCAGCACCTACGATAATCAGCCCCAGCATTTT
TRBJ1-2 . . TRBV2 CASASGVGNYGYTF TGTGCCAGCGCCTCAGGGGTCGGGAACTATGGCTACACCTTC
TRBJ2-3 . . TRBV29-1 CSARTRQTSTDTQYF TGCAGCGCCCGAACCAGACAGACTAGCACAGATACGCAGTATTTT
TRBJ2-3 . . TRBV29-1 CSVEEGQTQYF TGCAGCGTTGAAGAGGGGCAGACGCAGTATTTT
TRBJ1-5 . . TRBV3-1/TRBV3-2 CASSQDREINQPQHF TGTGCCAGCAGCCAAGATCGGGAGATCAATCAGCCCCAGCATTTT
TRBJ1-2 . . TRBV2 CALGDRPIDYGYTF TGTGCCCTTGGCGACAGGCCGATCGACTATGGCTACACCTTC
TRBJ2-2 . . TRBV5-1 CASRGGPSVTGELFF TGCGCCAGCAGGGGGGGGCCCTCAGTCACCGGGGAGCTGTTTTTT
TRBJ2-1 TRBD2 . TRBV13 CASSNQGLAGHNEQFF TGTGCCAGCAGCAACCAGGGACTAGCGGGGCACAATGAGCAGTTCTTC
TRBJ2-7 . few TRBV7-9 CASSPIEGVQFYEQYF TGTGCCAGCAGCCCTATCGAAGGGGTGCAGTTTTACGAGCAGTACTTC
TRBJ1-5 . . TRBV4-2 CASSQAGNQPQHF TGTGCCAGCAGCCAAGCAGGCAATCAGCCCCAGCATTTT
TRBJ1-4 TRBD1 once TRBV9 CASSPSGTGGVIEKLFF TGTGCCAGCAGCCCAAGTGGGACAGGGGGCGTCATTGAAAAACTGTTTTTT
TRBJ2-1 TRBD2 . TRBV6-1 CASSEAKRGVYNEQFF TGTGCCAGCAGTGAAGCGAAGCGGGGGGTATACAATGAGCAGTTCTTC